The 8 T cell receptor beta chains given below trace back to one sample, sequenced in a study of shared clonotypes between healthy human individuals. Data came from immunoSEQ multiplex PCR; TCRdb stores just in-frame clones and leaves some out. Of nearly 500,000 clones in the sample, 75% to 85% were seen once. Sequenced sample: PBMCs. The receptors were sampled from a woman in her forties in good health. Some clones in this sample may be carry-over from other donors' samples.

This chain uses TRBV5-6 with TRBJ2-7, with 7 bases that match TRBD1. The CDR3 is 14 amino acids. Germline V gives CDR1 SGHDT, CDR2 YYEEEE. The V gene end was trimmed by 4 bases and the J gene end by 2 bases; junction bases not matched to a gene: 6. CDR3 DNA: TGTGCCAGCAGCGTATGGGACAGTGCCTACGAGCAGTACTTC. Amino acid sequence: CASSVWDSAYEQYF. The variable domain in full, with the rest retrieved from reference TRBV5-6 and TRBJ2-7, is DAGVTQSPTHLIKTRGQQVTLRCSPKSGHDTVSWYQQALGQGPQFIFQYYEEEERQRGNFPDRFSGHQFPNYSSELNVNALLLGDSALYLCASSVWDSAYEQYFGPGTRLTVT.

This clone was counted a single time. The chain couples TRBV6-4 to TRBJ2-1; 8 bases are a match to TRBD2. The CDR3 runs to 15 residues. Germline V gene data show CDR1 as MRHNA and CDR2 as SNTAGT. Germline trimming cut 5 bases from V and 4 bases from J; bases unmatched to any gene: 7. The CDR3 nucleotides read TGTGCCAGCAGTCGAGCTAGCGGGCAGTACAATGAGCAGTTCTTC. This codes for CASSRASGQYNEQFF.

V and J are TRBV7-9 and TRBJ2-5; D is perhaps TRBD1 or TRBD2 (6 bases each). V was clipped by 5 bases and J by 4 bases, with 14 bases between them. CDR1 and CDR2 (germline): SEHNR, FQNEAQ (reference sequence). The CDR3 spans 14 residues. The CDR3 bases are TGTGCCAGCAGCCAGGAGGGGGGAGGAGAGACCCAGTACTTC. Translation: CASSQEGGGETQYF. The full variable domain, completed using reference TRBV7-9 and TRBJ2-5, is DTGVSQNPRHKITKRGQNVTFRCDPISEHNRLYWYRQTLGQGPEFLTYFQNEAQLEKSRLLSDRFSAERPKGSFSTLEIQRTEQGDSAMYLCASSQEGGGETQYFGPGTRLLVL.

This clone was detected ten times or more. V and J are TRBV9 and TRBJ2-1, with TRBD1 matching over 10 bases. The CDR3 is made up of 14 amino acids. Losses at the gene ends were 3 bases for V and 9 bases for J; bases not matched to a gene: 6. Per the germline V gene, CDR1 is SGDLS and CDR2 is YYNGEE. CDR3 bases: TGTGCCAGCAGCGACCCTCGGACAGGGGGTGAGCAGTTCTTC. Translation: CASSDPRTGGEQFF.

The chain links TRBV11-2 to TRBJ2-6; D is unresolved. The CDR3 loop spans 15 amino acids. Looked up from germline, CDR1 is SGHAT and CDR2 is FQNNGV. The V and J ends lost 0 bases and 9 bases respectively, with 12 bases between them. This CDR3 reads CASSLDHLGINVLTF. The CDR3 nucleotides are TGTGCCAGCAGCTTAGATCACCTAGGGATCAACGTCCTGACTTTC.

This clone was found once. A much larger clonotype is one base distant, so this may be a read error. The chain is built from TRBV19 and TRBJ2-1; 8 bases fit TRBD2. This CDR3 comprises 14 residues. Germline V gives CDR1 LNHDA, CDR2 SQIVND (reference sequence). CDR3 nucleotides: TGTGCCGGTAGTACCCCGGGACTAGTAGATGAGCAGTTCTTC. Protein product: CAGSTPGLVDEQFF.

This chain uses TRBV5-1 with TRBJ2-4; D perhaps matches TRBD2 (6 bases). This CDR3 is built from 15 residues. CDR1 and CDR2 from the germline V gene are SGHRS and YFSETQ. Trimming cost V 5 bases and J 1 base, with 13 bases left between them. In DNA form, the CDR3 reads TGCGCCAGCAGTGACCAACGGGGGGCCAAAAACATTCAGTACTTC. It yields the protein CASSDQRGAKNIQYF.

The chain carries TRBV11-2 and TRBJ2-5, with 7 bases matching TRBD1. The CDR3 extends over 15 amino acids. The germline CDR1 and CDR2 sequences are SGHAT and FQNNGV. V lost 1 base to trimming and J lost 4 bases; unmatched junction nucleotides: 6. This chain's CDR3 is CASSLVTGDGETQYF. CDR3 DNA: TGTGCCAGCAGCTTAGTCACAGGGGATGGAGAGACCCAGTACTTC.